The subject of this entry is one T cell receptor (beta chain). Sequencing was performed with immunoSEQ multiplex PCR; in TCRdb, only in-frame clones are kept and a portion is missing. This table holds fewer than 350,000 clones, approximately 91% found once. These data are taken from a study of blood T cell repertoires in COVID-19. This CDR3 region has 16 residues. The trim removed 1 base at V and 1 base at J, leaving 5 bases unmatched. Germline V gives CDR1 LNHNV, CDR2 YYDKDF (reference sequence). Participants came from roughly 24 US areas, aged about 18 to 100 years. Exposed participants came across a COVID-19 case within 2 weeks before study entry.

The material sequenced was PBMCs or T cells enriched from blood (not recorded which). The sequence came from a young woman who had been exposed to COVID-19. This rearrangement joins TRBV15 to TRBJ1-1, with TRBD1 identical over 8 bases. As DNA, the CDR3 is TGTGCCACCAGCAGAGCGACAGGGGTGGCGAACACTGAAGCTTTCTTT. Its protein product is CATSRATGVANTEAFF.